The next 5 T cell receptor beta chains were all read from a single sample in a study of blood T cell repertoires in COVID-19. TCRdb's table, derived via immunoSEQ multiplex PCR, lists solely in-frame clones and lacks some. The sample has more than 75,000 clones, around nine tenths seen once; the top ten hold roughly 2.3%. Material for sequencing was peripheral blood. The receptors shown here come from a man in his forties or fifties with acute or convalescent COVID-19.

CDR3 sequence (DNA): TGTGCCAGCAGCCAACTAGACTTTCGGGACACTAAGGGCACCGGGGAGCTGTTTTTT. It yields the protein CASSQLDFRDTKGTGELFF. The V and J genes are TRBV14 and TRBJ2-2; D perhaps matches TRBD1 (6 bases). Between the trimmed V and J ends, which lost 2 bases and 4 bases, there was a span of 23 bases. CDR1 is SGHDN and CDR2 is FVKESK in the germline V gene. The CDR3 has 19 residues.

The chain joins TRBV10-3 to TRBJ1-6; D not certain. V was pared by 6 bases and J by 7 bases, with 22 bases between. Germline V gene sequence: CDR1 ENHRY, CDR2 SYGVKD. The CDR3 loop spans 17 amino acids. The CDR3 region has the DNA TGTGCCATCAGCGACGGTCCCGGGAGCGGGAACAATTCACCCCTCCACTTT. Its protein is CAISDGPGSGNNSPLHF.

The chain links TRBV7-6 to TRBJ2-1, with TRBD2 matching over 15 bases. The CDR3 sequence is 18 residues long. Germline V gives CDR1 SGHVS, CDR2 FNYEAQ. J was trimmed by 3 bases and V by 4 bases; bases with no gene match: 7. The CDR3 here is CASSWGLAGGVDYNEQFF. The CDR3, as DNA: TGTGCCAGCAGCTGGGGACTAGCGGGAGGAGTAGACTACAATGAGCAGTTCTTC.

V gene TRBV7-2 combines with J gene TRBJ2-1; TRBD2 matches 9 bases. J lost 10 bases, V lost 5 bases, and 6 bases had no gene match. The germline gives CDR1 SGHTA, CDR2 FQGNSA. This CDR3 comprises 13 residues. The CDR3 spells CASSLGLAREQFF. CDR3 DNA sequence: TGTGCCAGCAGCCTAGGACTAGCGCGGGAGCAGTTCTTC.

This chain uses TRBV6-6 with TRBJ1-1, with TRBD1 as a possible D gene (6 bases). The germline V and J ends were trimmed by 6 bases and 4 bases, with 15 bases remaining between them. CDR1 and CDR2 from the germline V gene are MNHNY and SVGAGI (reference sequence). The length of the CDR3 is 14 residues. The CDR3 reads CASRGTTGITEAFF. Here the CDR3 DNA reads TGTGCCAGCAGGGGGACAACAGGGATCACTGAAGCTTTCTTT.